Listed here are 18 T cell receptor beta chains from one sample, sequenced in a study of cytomegalovirus exposure and HLA in healthy donors. The PCR ran on 60 Vbeta and 13 Jbeta primers. Sequencing used immunoSEQ multiplex PCR; TCRdb keeps in-frame clones, though not all of them. This table has some 120,000 clones, about four fifths appearing once. Material for sequencing was PBMCs. These receptors were taken from a man aged 18 to 30 in good health and CMV-seronegative.

This clone has only a few counts. The V call is TRBV4-3, the J call TRBJ1-1; tentatively, D is TRBD1 (5 bases). The CDR3 length is 15 residues. CDR1 is LGHNA and CDR2 is YSLEER in the germline V gene. V was cut by 2 bases and J by 3 bases, with 13 bases left in between. Here the CDR3 DNA reads TGCGCCAGCAGCCAACCCAGGGAGGGTCACACTGAAGCTTTCTTT. This codes for CASSQPREGHTEAFF.

The V gene is TRBV11-3, the J gene TRBJ1-1, with 10 bases that match TRBD1. With V trimmed by 5 bases and J by 6 bases, 6 bases remained unmatched. Germline V gives CDR1 SGHNT, CDR2 YENEEA. The length of the CDR3 is 14 residues. CDR3 loop: CASSPPGTGAEAFF. The CDR3, as DNA: TGTGCCAGCAGCCCTCCCGGGACAGGGGCTGAAGCTTTCTTT.

The V gene is TRBV6-5, the J gene TRBJ2-5, with D unclear. Germline V gene sequence: CDR1 MNHEY, CDR2 SVGAGI. The CDR3 covers 13 residues. The V and J ends lost 7 bases and 5 bases respectively, with 14 bases between them. The CDR3 loop is CASKSGYDETQYF. CDR3 in DNA: TGTGCCAGCAAATCAGGTTACGATGAGACCCAGTACTTC.

V gene TRBV5-1 combines with J gene TRBJ1-2, with 9 bases matching TRBD1. The CDR3 totals 15 residues. The germline gives CDR1 SGHRS, CDR2 YFSETQ. Germline trimming cut 5 bases from V and 2 bases from J; bases unmatched to any gene: 7. Written as DNA, the CDR3 is TGCGCCAGCAGGGCTGGACAGGGGTTAAACTATGGCTACACCTTC. It translates to CASRAGQGLNYGYTF.

The chain employs TRBV4-1 and TRBJ2-7, with 10 bases aligning to TRBD1. Trimming took 4 bases from V and 1 from J; bases not matched to a gene: 4. The germline V gene encodes CDR1 MGHRA and CDR2 YSYEKL. This CDR3 contains 15 residues. CDR3 DNA sequence: TGCGCCAGCAGCCTCCGGACAGGGGGATCCTACGAGCAGTACTTC. Protein sequence: CASSLRTGGSYEQYF.

CDR3: CASSEPAGGGTDTQYF. DNA for the CDR3: TGTGCCAGCAGTGAACCAGCGGGGGGGGGTACAGATACGCAGTATTTT. The chain is built from TRBV6-1 and TRBJ2-3; 10 bases are a match to TRBD2. CDR1 and CDR2 from the germline V gene are MNHNS and SASEGT. Trimming removed 2 bases from V and 3 bases from J; junction bases left unmatched: 5. The CDR3 is 16 residues long.

A single count supports this clone. The chain couples TRBV6-5 to TRBJ2-7, with 9 nucleotides matching TRBD2. J lost 6 bases, V lost 4 bases, and 10 bases had no gene match. Germline V lookup: CDR1 MNHEY, CDR2 SVGAGI. The CDR3 has 15 residues. CDR3 protein: CASSFKNSGGGEQYF. CDR3 bases: TGTGCCAGCAGTTTCAAAAATAGCGGGGGTGGCGAGCAGTACTTC.

The chain employs TRBV9 and TRBJ2-1; unclear D gene. Trimming left V 2 bases short and J 2 bases short, with 11 bases between. CDR3 length: 15 residues. In germline, CDR1 is SGDLS, CDR2 YYNGEE. In DNA, the CDR3 is TGTGCCAGCAGCGTTTCGGGTCTCGCCTACAATGAGCAGTTCTTC. Amino acids: CASSVSGLAYNEQFF.

The genes are TRBV7-9 and TRBJ2-2; D ambiguous. CDR3 length: 14 residues. The V gene's germline CDR1 is SEHNR and CDR2 FQNEAQ (reference sequence). V shed 2 bases and J shed 6 bases, with 10 bases lying between them. The chain's CDR3 is CASSLSVEAGELFF. The CDR3 DNA reads TGTGCCAGCAGCTTATCAGTAGAGGCCGGGGAGCTGTTTTTT.

As concerns this clone: A read error may account for a junction end that differs from germline. The rearrangement links TRBV20-1 to TRBJ2-3; tentatively, D is TRBD2 (7 bases). Germline V gives CDR1 DFQATT, CDR2 SNEGSKA (reference sequence). The CDR3 has 10 amino acids. This CDR3 is CSARRGGASF. DNA of the CDR3: TGCAGTGCTAGAAGGGGGGGGGCCTCCTTT.

J is TRBJ2-2 and V is TRBV6-1, with 10 bases fitting TRBD2. Germline V gene data show CDR1 as MNHNS and CDR2 as SASEGT. With 5 bases clipped from V and 4 bases from J, the junction kept 4 bases outside the gene matches. This CDR3 contains 15 residues. The CDR3 coding sequence is TGTGCCAGCAGTCGGACTAGCGGTGGCACCGGGGAGCTGTTTTTT. Its protein is CASSRTSGGTGELFF.

The rearrangement uses TRBV2 and TRBJ2-1; D possibly corresponds to TRBD1 (6 bases). The ends were cut back, 1 base at V and 6 bases at J, with 13 bases in the middle. Germline V lookup: CDR1 SNHLY, CDR2 FYNNEI. The CDR3 has 15 residues. The CDR3 DNA follows: TGTGCCAGCAGTGAAGTGGGTCTAGGGGGCAATGAGCAGTTCTTC. It codes for CASSEVGLGGNEQFF. Using reference TRBV2 and TRBJ2-1 for the parts outside the CDR3, the full variable domain is EPEVTQTPSHQVTQMGQEVILRCVPISNHLYFYWYRQILGQKVEFLVSFYNNEISEKSEIFDDQFSVERPDGSNFTLKIRSTKLEDSAMYFCASSEVGLGGNEQFFGPGTRLTVL.

In nucleotides, the CDR3 is TGTGCCAGCAGCTTCTTTAGCGGGGGGGCCAGTAATGAGCAGTTCTTC. This sequence encodes CASSFFSGGASNEQFF. V is TRBV7-2 and J is TRBJ2-1; 11 nucleotides match TRBD2. This CDR3 has 16 amino acids. Unmatched junction bases numbered 8, after V lost 3 bases and J lost 7 bases. Germline V gene lookup returns CDR1 SGHTA and CDR2 FQGNSA.

The rearrangement uses TRBV13 and TRBJ2-1, with 7 bases aligning to TRBD1. Germline lookup yields CDR1 PRHDT and CDR2 FYEKMQ (reference sequence). The CDR3 spans 14 residues. V trimming: 5 bases; J trimming: 3 bases; junction bases outside the gene matches: 4. CDR3 loop: CASSKGALYNEQFF. The CDR3 nucleotides read TGTGCCAGCAGCAAGGGGGCCCTCTACAATGAGCAGTTCTTC.

CDR3 residues: CASSRQDSYEQYF. DNA for the CDR3: TGTGCCAGCAGTCGCCAGGACTCCTACGAGCAGTACTTC. The rearrangement links TRBV27 to TRBJ2-7; D uncertain. Germline V gene sequence: CDR1 MNHEY, CDR2 SMNVEV (reference sequence). The CDR3 sequence is 13 residues long. V lost 5 bases and J 0 bases, leaving 8 bases between the germline ends.

The chain combines TRBV5-1 with TRBJ1-4; 10 bases map to TRBD1. The CDR3 is 17 residues long. The germline CDR1 and CDR2 sequences are SGHRS and YFSETQ. With V trimmed by 1 base and J by 8 bases, 11 bases remained unmatched. This CDR3 reads CASSLNGGTGVSEKLFF. The CDR3 DNA sequence: TGCGCCAGCAGCTTGAACGGAGGGACAGGGGTGAGCGAAAAACTGTTTTTT.

This clone was detected only once. This rearrangement joins TRBV19 to TRBJ2-1; tentative D call: TRBD2 (5 bases). The CDR3 is 12 residues long. Germline CDR1 is LNHDA and CDR2 is SQIVND (reference sequence). Deletions cut 7 bases from V and 6 bases from J, with 10 bases between. The CDR3 bases are TGTGCCAGTACGGACTGGGCCAATGAGCAGTTCTTC. Its protein product is CASTDWANEQFF. Looking up the rest from reference TRBV19 and TRBJ2-1 gives the full variable domain: DGGITQSPKYLFRKEGQNVTLSCEQNLNHDAMYWYRQDPGQGLRLIYYSQIVNDFQKGDIAEGYSVSREKKESFPLTVTSAQKNPTAFYLCASTDWANEQFFGPGTRLTVL.

The genes are TRBV7-9 and TRBJ1-2; TRBD1 matches 7 bases. This CDR3 is built from 15 residues. Per the germline V gene, CDR1 is SEHNR and CDR2 is FQNEAQ (reference sequence). Unmatched junction bases numbered 11, after V lost 5 bases and J lost 5 bases. The CDR3 here is CASSPDRADVYGYTF. The CDR3 coding sequence is TGTGCCAGCAGCCCAGACAGGGCCGACGTATATGGCTACACCTTC.